These 16 T cell receptor beta chains were all obtained from the same sample, sequenced in a study of breast tumors, draining lymph nodes, adjacent tissues. Breast cancer patients provided tissue from their axillary draining lymph nodes. TCRdb called the multiplex PCR reads again in MiXCR, with one record for every CDR3 protein. The data hold about 200,000 distinct CDR3 sequences, with roughly 29% observed a single time. The specimen sequenced was axillary lymph node tissue. These receptors all come from a female donor with breast cancer. Some clones in this sample may be carry-over from other donors' samples.

This clonotype was counted between two and nine times. A much more abundant neighbour one base away suggests this may be a read error. Likely a read error: the CDR3 ends without its conserved phenylalanine or tryptophan. V is TRBV7-9 and J is TRBJ2-7; 9 nucleotides line up with TRBD2. Germline values: CDR1 SEHNR, CDR2 FQNEAQ (reference sequence). The CDR3 has 14 amino acids. J was trimmed by 4 bases and V by 1 base; bases with no gene match: 2. CDR3 loop: CASSLGSGSYEQYL. In DNA, the CDR3 is TGTGCCAGCAGCTTAGGTAGCGGGAGTTACGAGCAGTACCTC.

The rearrangement links TRBV20-1 to TRBJ2-5; the match to TRBD2 covers 8 bases. Germline values: CDR1 DFQATT, CDR2 SNEGSKA (reference sequence). This CDR3 is 15 amino acids long. Trimming at V came to 0 bases and at J to 2 bases, leaving 5 bases not matched to a gene. This CDR3 is CSARDRGGTQETQYF. CDR3 in DNA: TGCAGTGCTAGAGACCGGGGGGGGACGCAAGAGACCCAGTACTTC.

This clonotype was counted ten times or more. The chain is built from TRBV11-2 and TRBJ2-5; 9 bases match TRBD2. The ends lost 1 base at V and 5 bases at J; junction bases unmatched: 2. Germline V gene sequence: CDR1 SGHAT, CDR2 FQNNGV. The CDR3 spans 14 residues. The CDR3 region has the DNA TGTGCCAGCAGCTTAGGGCGGGGGGGCGAGACCCAGTACTTC. Translated: CASSLGRGGETQYF.

The genes are TRBV12-3 or TRBV12-4 and TRBJ2-5; D may be TRBD1 or TRBD2 (6 bases each). This CDR3 is built from 17 residues. V gave up 5 bases and J gave up 4 bases, with 23 bases separating them. CDR3 coding DNA: TGTGCCAGCAGTAGGGTGGACCGGGGGCGTAGTGGAGAGACCCAGTACTTC. Its protein product is CASSRVDRGRSGETQYF.

Comment on this clonotype: One end of the junction is discordant with germline, which a read error may explain. The V gene is TRBV3-1, the J gene TRBJ2-3; 10 bases fit TRBD2. The CDR3 spans 16 residues. Germline values: CDR1 LGHDT, CDR2 YNNKEL (reference sequence). The CDR3 sequence is CASSQVSGGRTDAQYF. DNA of the CDR3: TGTGCCAGCAGCCAAGTTAGCGGGGGGCGCACAGATGCGCAGTATTTT.

This clonotype was seen repeatedly, ten times or more. The chain recombines TRBV30 with TRBJ1-5; D perhaps matches TRBD1 (5 bases). CDR3 length: 13 amino acids. With 4 bases removed from V and 6 bases from J, the gap between germline ends came to 13 bases. Germline lookup yields CDR1 GTSNPN and CDR2 SVGIG (reference sequence). CDR3: CAWKGEGRQPQHF. The CDR3 DNA is TGTGCCTGGAAAGGGGAAGGGCGTCAGCCCCAGCATTTT.

This clonotype was detected many times. The CDR3 spells CASSLGGWYQETQYF. In DNA form, the CDR3 reads TGTGCCAGCAGCTTAGGGGGGTGGTACCAAGAGACCCAGTACTTC. The chain recombines TRBV7-2 with TRBJ2-5; the D call may be TRBD1 or TRBD2 (5 bases each). Deletions cut 1 base from V and 0 bases from J, with 9 bases between. CDR1 and CDR2 (germline): SGHTA, FQGNSA. The CDR3 is 15 residues long.

This clonotype was seen only a few times. A much larger clone differs from this one at a single base, so this may be a read error. The chain is built from TRBV5-4 and TRBJ2-7, with D unresolved. V shed 4 bases and J shed 7 bases, with 18 bases lying between them. Germline CDR1 SGHNT, CDR2 YYREEE (reference sequence). The length of the CDR3 is 14 residues. CDR3 residues: CASSPPGTRLEQYF. The CDR3 DNA sequence: TGTGCCAGCAGCCCCCCCGGCACCCGCTTGGAGCAGTACTTC.

The rearrangement uses TRBV27 and TRBJ1-4; D is possibly TRBD1 (5 bases). V was trimmed by 9 bases and J by 8 bases, leaving 16 bases between them. This CDR3 spans 13 amino acids. CDR1 is MNHEY and CDR2 is SMNVEV in the germline V gene (reference sequence). The CDR3 reads CASSPGLWEKLFF. The CDR3 coding sequence is TGTGCCAGTAGTCCGGGACTTTGGGAAAAACTGTTTTTT.

This clonotype showed up many times. This sequence joins TRBV20-1 and TRBJ2-3, with TRBD2 matching 9 bases. The CDR3 is made up of 15 amino acids. Germline V CDR1 and CDR2: DFQATT, SNEGSKA (reference sequence). V lost 4 bases to trimming and J lost 5 bases; unmatched junction nucleotides: 10. For the CDR3, the DNA is TGCAGTGCTACCATGACTAGCGGATTAGTAGATACGCAGTATTTT. Its protein product is CSATMTSGLVDTQYF.

The chain combines TRBV29-1 with TRBJ2-1, with TRBD2 as a possible D gene (5 bases). Germline CDR1 and CDR2: SQVTM and ANQGSEA. The CDR3 sequence is 15 residues long. The V gene lost 4 bases and the J gene lost 10 bases, with 23 bases spanning the gap. The CDR3 bases are TGCAGCGTTGTTTACTACTTAGCAGACTATTCCGAGCAGTTCTTC. It is translated as CSVVYYLADYSEQFF.

Details on this clonotype: At one of its ends the junction is not consistent with the germline gene, which may arise from a read error. The J gene is TRBJ2-2, the V gene TRBV7-3; the match to TRBD2 covers 7 bases. CDR1 SGHTA and CDR2 FQGTGA come from the germline V gene. CDR3 length: 12 amino acids. CDR3 bases: TGTGCCGGCAGCATTAGCGGCGGGGGGCTGTTTTTT. Its translation: CAGSISGGGLFF.

At least ten counts were recorded for this clonotype. V is TRBV6-5 and J is TRBJ2-7; D gene ambiguous. V lost 2 bases to trimming and J lost 6 bases, with 11 bases between them. The CDR3 contains 13 residues. The germline gives CDR1 MNHEY, CDR2 SVGAGI. The CDR3: CASSYRTAGEQYF. The CDR3 DNA reads as TGTGCCAGCAGTTACAGGACGGCCGGCGAGCAGTACTTC.

This clonotype turned up a few times. With a much larger clone just one base away, this may be a read error. V gene TRBV7-8 combines with J gene TRBJ1-5, with D maybe TRBD1 (6 bases). This CDR3 has 18 residues. The V end lost 6 bases, the J end lost 1 base, and 22 bases lay between the germline ends. Germline V lookup: CDR1 SGHVS, CDR2 FQNEAQ. CDR3 sequence (DNA): TGTGCCAGCAGACTAGGGACACTCTTGTTGGAGAGCAATCAGCCCCAGCATTTT. This gives the protein CASRLGTLLLESNQPQHF.

This clonotype came up many times. The chain carries TRBV20-1 and TRBJ1-2; 8 positions agree with TRBD1. This CDR3 contains 13 residues. V lost 1 base and J lost 6; bases outside the gene matches: 4. Germline CDR1 and CDR2: DFQATT and SNEGSKA (reference sequence). CDR3 residues: CSARVQGADGYTF. The CDR3 DNA reads as TGCAGTGCTAGAGTCCAGGGGGCGGATGGCTACACCTTC.

On this clonotype itself: One end of the junction does not line up with germline, which may come from a read error. The genes are TRBV7-2 and TRBJ2-6; 9 nucleotides agree with TRBD2. From germline, CDR1 is SGHTA and CDR2 FQGNSA. The CDR3 runs to 18 residues. CDR3 residues: CASSFILAGSSGAHVPTF. The CDR3 bases are TGTGCCAGCAGCTTCATTCTAGCGGGATCCTCTGGGGCCCACGTCCCGACTTTC.